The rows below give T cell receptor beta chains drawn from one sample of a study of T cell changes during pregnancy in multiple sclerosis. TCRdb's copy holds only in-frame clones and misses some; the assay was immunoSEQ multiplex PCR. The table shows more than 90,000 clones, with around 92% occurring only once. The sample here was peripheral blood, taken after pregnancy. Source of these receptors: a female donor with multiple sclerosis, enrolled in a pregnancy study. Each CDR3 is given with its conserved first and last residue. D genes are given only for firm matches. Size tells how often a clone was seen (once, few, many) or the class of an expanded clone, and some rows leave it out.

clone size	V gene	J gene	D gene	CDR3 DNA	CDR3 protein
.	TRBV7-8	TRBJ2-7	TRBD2	TGTGCCAGCAGCTCACTAGCGGGAGACCCCTACGAGCAGTACTTC	CASSSLAGDPYEQYF
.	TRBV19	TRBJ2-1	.	TGTGCCTCCAAGACAGTCGACTCCTACAATGAGCAGTTCTTC	CASKTVDSYNEQFF
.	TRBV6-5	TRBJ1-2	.	TGTGCCAGCAAGGGGGGGGTCTATGGCTACACCTTC	CASKGGVYGYTF
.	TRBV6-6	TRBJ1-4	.	TGTGCCAGCAGTTACAATACAGGGAGTAATGAAAAACTGTTTTTT	CASSYNTGSNEKLFF
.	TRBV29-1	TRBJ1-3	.	TGCAGCGTTGTAGCGGGAAACACCATATATTTT	CSVVAGNTIYF
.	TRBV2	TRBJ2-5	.	TGTGCCGGCGGGGAAGAGACCCAGTACTTC	CAGGEETQYF
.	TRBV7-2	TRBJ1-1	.	TGTGCCAGCAGCTTATTTTGGAGGAACACTGAAGCTTTCTTT	CASSLFWRNTEAFF
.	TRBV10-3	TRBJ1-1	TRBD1	TGTGCCATCAAGACAGGGCTGAACACTGAAGCTTTCTTT	CAIKTGLNTEAFF
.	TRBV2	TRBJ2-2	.	TGTGCCAGAGACCTCGACAGTAACACCGGGGAGCTGTTTTTT	CARDLDSNTGELFF
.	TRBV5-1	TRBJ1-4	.	TGCGCCAGCAGCTCCGAGACAGGCCTTAATGAAAAACTGTTTTTT	CASSSETGLNEKLFF
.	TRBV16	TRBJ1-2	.	TGTGCCAGCAGCCCCCCGTGGGCAGACCTTTCTAACTATGGCTACACCTTC	CASSPPWADLSNYGYTF
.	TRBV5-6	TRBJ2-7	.	TGTGCCAGCAGCTTGATGACAATCTACGAGCAGTACTTC	CASSLMTIYEQYF
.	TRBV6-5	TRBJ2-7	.	TGTGCCAGCAGCCCCCCGGGGAGGCCGTCGGCCGAGCAGTACTTC	CASSPPGRPSAEQYF
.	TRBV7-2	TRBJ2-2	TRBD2	TGTGCCAGCAGACCTCCGGGACTAGCGGTAATGACGGGGGAGCTGTTTTTT	CASRPPGLAVMTGELFF
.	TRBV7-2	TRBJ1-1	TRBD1	TGTGCCAGCAGCTCTCAGACAGGGTGGAACACTGAAGCTTTCTTT	CASSSQTGWNTEAFF
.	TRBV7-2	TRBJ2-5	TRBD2	TGTGCCAGCAGCTTCGTCCGGGCGGGGGGACGGCAAGAGACCCAGTACTTC	CASSFVRAGGRQETQYF
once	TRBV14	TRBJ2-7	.	TGTGCCAGCAGCCCGATCCAGGGGACGGTGACCTACGAGCAGTACTTC	CASSPIQGTVTYEQYF
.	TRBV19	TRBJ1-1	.	TGTGCCAGTAGTCTATACCCGAACACTGAAGCTTTCTTT	CASSLYPNTEAFF
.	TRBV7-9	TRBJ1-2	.	TGTGCCAGCAGCTCCGACCTGGGGGGTGGGTATGGCTACACCTTC	CASSSDLGGGYGYTF
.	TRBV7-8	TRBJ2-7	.	TGTGCCAGCAGCTTAGACGGGAGCTCCTACGAGCAGTACTTC	CASSLDGSSYEQYF
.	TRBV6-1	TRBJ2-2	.	TGTGCCAGCAGTCCCCGGCAAGGGGCCGGGGAGCTGTTTTTT	CASSPRQGAGELFF
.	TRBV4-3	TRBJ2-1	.	TGCGCCAGCAGCCAAGAGGCGGCGGCCCCCTACAATGAGCAGTTCTTC	CASSQEAAAPYNEQFF
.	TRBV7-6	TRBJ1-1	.	TGTGCCAGCAGCTTACAGGGCAGGCAAGGAACTGAAGCTTTCTTT	CASSLQGRQGTEAFF
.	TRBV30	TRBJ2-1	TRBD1	TGTGCCTGGAGTCGGGGACAGGATTTCAATGAGCAGTTCTTC	CAWSRGQDFNEQFF
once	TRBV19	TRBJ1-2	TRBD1	TGTGCCAGTATGTCAGGGGGAAATGGCTACACCTTC	CASMSGGNGYTF
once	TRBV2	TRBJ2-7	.	TGTGCCAGCGGGGACTTCATGAGGGCGAGCTCCTACGAGCAGTACTTC	CASGDFMRASSYEQYF
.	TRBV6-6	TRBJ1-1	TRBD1	TGTGCCAGCAGTTCCAGGACAGGGAACTTGAACACTGAAGCTTTCTTT	CASSSRTGNLNTEAFF
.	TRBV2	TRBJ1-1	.	TGTGCCAGCAGTCTCGTAGGGGTGAACACTGAAGCTTTCTTT	CASSLVGVNTEAFF
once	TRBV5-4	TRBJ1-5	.	TGTGCCAGCAGCTCTCGAGATCAGCCCCAGCATTTT	CASSSRDQPQHF
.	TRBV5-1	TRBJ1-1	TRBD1	TGCGCCAGCAGCCGTAGTGGGACAGGGGGAGGCACTGAAGCTTTCTTT	CASSRSGTGGGTEAFF
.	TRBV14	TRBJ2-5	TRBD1	TGTGCCAGCAGCCTCTGGACAGGCCTCGGGGTGACCCAGTACTTC	CASSLWTGLGVTQYF
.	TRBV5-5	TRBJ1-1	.	TGTGCCAGCAGCTTGATTGGCAGGGAGGACACTGAAGCTTTCTTT	CASSLIGREDTEAFF
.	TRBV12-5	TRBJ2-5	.	TGTGCTAGTGCCCGACGGATGCGGGAGACCCAGTACTTC	CASARRMRETQYF
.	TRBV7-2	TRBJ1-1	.	TGTGCCAGCAGGTCCCCAGGAGGGGTCTCCACTGAAGCTTTCTTT	CASRSPGGVSTEAFF
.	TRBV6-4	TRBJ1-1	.	TGTGCCAGCAGTGACGAGACGGAGGACACTGAAGCTTTCTTT	CASSDETEDTEAFF
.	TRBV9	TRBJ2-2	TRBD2	TGTGCCAGCAGCGGGACTAGGTTAGGGGAGCTGTTTTTT	CASSGTRLGELFF
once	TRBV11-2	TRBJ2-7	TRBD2	TGTGCCAGCAGACTAGCGGGAGCCTCCGAGCAGTACTTC	CASRLAGASEQYF
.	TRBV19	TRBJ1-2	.	TGTGCCAGTAGTGACAAGGGACTTGCGTTTAACTATGGCTACACCTTC	CASSDKGLAFNYGYTF
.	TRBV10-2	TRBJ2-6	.	TGCGCCAGCAGTGGACTGCAGACCTCTGGGGCCAACGTCCTGACTTTC	CASSGLQTSGANVLTF
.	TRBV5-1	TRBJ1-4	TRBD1	TGCGCCAGCAGCCAAAACCCCGGGACAGGAATCGAAAAACTGTTTTTT	CASSQNPGTGIEKLFF
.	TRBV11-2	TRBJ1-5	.	TGTGCCAGCAGCTTAGCGACGGGAGTCCTTAATCAGCCCCAGCATTTT	CASSLATGVLNQPQHF
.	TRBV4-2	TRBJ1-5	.	TGTGCCAGCAGCCAAGATTCAGGGGTTCGCAATCAGCCCCAGCATTTT	CASSQDSGVRNQPQHF
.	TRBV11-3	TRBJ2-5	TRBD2	TGTGCCAGCAGGCGGACTAGCGGGGCAAGGGAGACCCAGTACTTC	CASRRTSGARETQYF
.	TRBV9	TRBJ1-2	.	TGTGCCAGCAGCGTAGCAGTCGCCCTGAATGGCTACACCTTC	CASSVAVALNGYTF
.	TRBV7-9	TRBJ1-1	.	TGTGCCAGCAGCTTACAGAACACTGAAGCTTTCTTT	CASSLQNTEAFF
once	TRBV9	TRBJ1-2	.	TGTGCCAGCAGCGTAGAGGACAGCTATGGCTACACCTTC	CASSVEDSYGYTF
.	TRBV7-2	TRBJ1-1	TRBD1	TGTGCCAGCAGCCGCGGGACAGTCCGAAACACTGAAGCTTTCTTT	CASSRGTVRNTEAFF
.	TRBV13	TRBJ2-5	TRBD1	TGTGCCAGCAGCAATACCGACAGGGGCACAAAAGAGACCCAGTACTTC	CASSNTDRGTKETQYF
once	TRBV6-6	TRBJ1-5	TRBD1	TGTGCCAGCAGAGAGACAGGGGGCTCCAATCAGCCCCAGCATTTT	CASRETGGSNQPQHF
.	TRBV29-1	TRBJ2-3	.	TGCAGCGGCCGGTACGGGGCAGATACGCAGTATTTT	CSGRYGADTQYF
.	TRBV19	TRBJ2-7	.	TGTGCCAGTAGTATGAGGCCCCGCCAGGGCCACGAGCAGTACTTC	CASSMRPRQGHEQYF
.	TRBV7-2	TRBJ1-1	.	TGTGCCAGCAGCTCTCAAGGGGACACTGAAGCTTTCTTT	CASSSQGDTEAFF
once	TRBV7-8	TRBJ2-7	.	TGTGCCAGCAGCTTAGCGCGAGAGGGAGAGGTTTGGAGCTACGAGCAGTACTTC	CASSLAREGEVWSYEQYF
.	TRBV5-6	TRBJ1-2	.	TGTGCCAGCAGCTCCTCTGACTGGGAAAGGGGCTATGGCTACACCTTC	CASSSSDWERGYGYTF